These 25 T cell receptor beta chains were all obtained from the same sample, sequenced in a study of shared clonotypes between healthy human individuals. The method was immunoSEQ multiplex PCR; TCRdb's version includes in-frame clones alone and lacks a portion of them. The repertoire includes roughly 2,000,000 clones, 85% to 95% of them detected once, and 1% to 1.5% sits in the top ten. Selected positively for CCR7 and CD45RO-negative, naive CD8 cells excluded terminally differentiated effector memory CD45RA+ cells. The sample was naive CD8+ T cells sorted from blood. These TCRs come from a man aged 18 to 30 in good health.

This chain links TRBV29-1 with TRBJ2-5; D is ambiguous. The J call may be in error: the DNA end matches TRBJ2-7 better. Germline-derived CDR1 and CDR2 are SQVTM and ANQGSEA. This CDR3 comprises 13 residues. In nucleotides, the CDR3 is TGCAGCGTTGATGCTTACGGTTCCTACGAGCAGTACTTC. Translated: CSVDAYGSYEQYF.

This chain connects TRBV7-9 to TRBJ2-7; perhaps TRBD1 as D (6 bases). With 5 bases removed from V and 2 bases from J, the gap between germline ends came to 19 bases. This CDR3 is built from 16 residues. The germline V gene encodes CDR1 SEHNR and CDR2 FQNEAQ (reference sequence). The DNA of the CDR3 is TGTGCCAGCAGCCATTCGAGGGGACACGGTGCCTACGAGCAGTACTTC. As protein: CASSHSRGHGAYEQYF. The full variable domain, rest sourced from reference TRBV7-9 and TRBJ2-7, is DTGVSQNPRHKITKRGQNVTFRCDPISEHNRLYWYRQTLGQGPEFLTYFQNEAQLEKSRLLSDRFSAERPKGSFSTLEIQRTEQGDSAMYLCASSHSRGHGAYEQYFGPGTRLTVT.

For this clone: Distinct nucleotide sequences in the sample also encode this CDR3. The chain links TRBV5-1 to TRBJ2-7; D gene uncertain. V was trimmed by 0 bases and J by 1 base, leaving 8 bases between them. CDR3 length: 14 residues. CDR1 and CDR2 (germline): SGHRS, YFSETQ. CDR3 DNA sequence: TGCGCCAGCAGCTTGGAACCTAGTTCCTACGAGCAGTACTTC. It is translated as CASSLEPSSYEQYF.

The rearrangement links TRBV4-1 to TRBJ2-7; D might be TRBD2 (7 bases). This CDR3 is 16 amino acids long. Germline V CDR1 and CDR2: MGHRA, YSYEKL. Trimming stripped 4 bases from V and 6 bases from J, with 22 bases between. The CDR3 DNA sequence: TGCGCCAGCAGCCCCCCAGTGGGGGCGGGAGTTGTCGAGCAGTACTTC. Encoded protein: CASSPPVGAGVVEQYF.

Regarding this clone: The same CDR3 also results from other DNA sequences found in this sample. The genes are TRBV2 and TRBJ1-2; no firm D call. V was trimmed by 1 base and J by 3 bases, leaving 9 bases between them. The CDR3 runs 14 residues. In germline, CDR1 is SNHLY, CDR2 FYNNEI. CDR3 residues: CASSEGTGDYGYTF. The CDR3 DNA reads as TGTGCCAGCAGTGAAGGGACGGGAGACTATGGCTACACCTTC.

This chain uses TRBV4-1 with TRBJ2-7; TRBD1 matches 10 bases. The length of the CDR3 is 14 residues. V dropped 3 bases and J dropped 4; count of bases not matched to a gene: 3. In germline, CDR1 is MGHRA, CDR2 YSYEKL. In DNA form, the CDR3 reads TGCGCCAGCAGCCACCGGACAGGGGGTTACGAGCAGTACTTC. It codes for CASSHRTGGYEQYF.

The chain couples TRBV29-1 to TRBJ2-3; no clear D. The ends were cut back, 5 bases at V and 2 bases at J, with 2 bases in the middle. This CDR3 contains 10 residues. Germline CDR1 and CDR2: SQVTM and ANQGSEA. The CDR3 DNA follows: TGCAGCGTTTTCACAGATACGCAGTATTTT. Translation gives CSVFTDTQYF.

The V call is TRBV5-6, the J call TRBJ2-1; 7 bases align to TRBD2. The germline CDR1 and CDR2 sequences are SGHDT and YYEEEE. V was clipped by 5 bases and J by 0 bases; unmatched bases: 5. This CDR3 region has 15 residues. The CDR3 region has the DNA TGTGCCAGCAGTCTTCTAGCGGCCTCCTACAATGAGCAGTTCTTC. It specifies CASSLLAASYNEQFF.

The J gene is TRBJ2-1, the V gene TRBV5-5; 7 nucleotides match TRBD2. This CDR3 spans 15 amino acids. CDR1 is SGHKS, CDR2 YYEKEE, per germline (reference sequence). Losses at the gene ends were 0 bases for V and 6 bases for J; bases not matched to a gene: 6. CDR3 nucleotide sequence: TGTGCCAGCAGCTTGGATCCTAGCGGTGGCAATGAGCAGTTCTTC. Its translation: CASSLDPSGGNEQFF.

This chain joins TRBV25-1 and TRBJ1-2; 7 bases are a match to TRBD1. V lost 3 bases, J lost 8 bases, and 15 bases stayed unmatched. There are 16 residues in the CDR3. Germline V gene sequence: CDR1 MGHDK, CDR2 SYGVNS. In nucleotides, the CDR3 is TGTGCCAGCAGTGACCCTCAACACACTACAGGGGCCGGCTACACCTTC. Its translation: CASSDPQHTTGAGYTF.

The V call is TRBV5-1, the J call TRBJ2-5; D remains ambiguous. Trimming shortened V by 0 bases and J by 4 bases, and 16 bases separated the two germline ends. The CDR3 consists of 16 residues. Germline V gene sequence: CDR1 SGHRS, CDR2 YFSETQ. DNA for the CDR3: TGCGCCAGCAGCTTGGAGGTAGGCCCCTACTCAGAGACCCAGTACTTC. Encoded protein: CASSLEVGPYSETQYF.

This CDR3 is CASSVTGTAYEQYF. CDR3 bases: TGCGCCAGCAGCGTGACCGGGACAGCCTACGAGCAGTACTTC. The chain uses TRBV5-1 and TRBJ2-7; 7 bases fit TRBD1. There are 14 residues in the CDR3. The germline V gene has CDR1 SGHRS and CDR2 YFSETQ. The J segment lost 2 bases and the V segment lost 4 bases, leaving 6 bases of the junction unmatched.

J is TRBJ2-2 and V is TRBV5-1; D is possibly TRBD1 (6 bases). The germline V gene has CDR1 SGHRS and CDR2 YFSETQ. V gave up 0 bases and J gave up 4 bases, with 10 bases separating them. The CDR3 is 15 amino acids. The CDR3 coding sequence is TGCGCCAGCAGCTTGGGCCAGGGGTCCACCGGGGAGCTGTTTTTT. Amino acids: CASSLGQGSTGELFF.

As regards this clone: The sample holds other DNA sequences that translate to the same CDR3. The chain uses TRBV15 and TRBJ2-2; a possible D gene is TRBD1 (5 bases). CDR3 length: 14 residues. Germline CDR1 reads LNHNV; CDR2 reads YYDKDF (reference sequence). V lost 0 bases, J lost 4 bases, and 6 bases lay in between. The CDR3 sequence: CATSRDRATGELFF. The DNA for the CDR3 is TGTGCCACCAGCAGAGACAGGGCCACCGGGGAGCTGTTTTTT.

The chain employs TRBV11-2 and TRBJ2-7, with 9 nucleotides matching TRBD2. Per germline, CDR1 SGHAT and CDR2 FQNNGV. Trimming cost V 5 bases and J 2 bases; bases outside gene matches: 7. CDR3 size: 15 residues. This chain's CDR3 is CASSPGGGGTYEQYF. CDR3 coding DNA: TGTGCCAGCAGCCCCGGCGGGGGGGGCACCTACGAGCAGTACTTC. The full variable domain, in which reference TRBV11-2 and TRBJ2-7 provide the parts outside the CDR3, is EAGVAQSPRYKIIEKRQSVAFWCNPISGHATLYWYQQILGQGPKLLIQFQNNGVVDDSQLPKDRFSAERLKGVDSTLKIQPAKLEDSAVYLCASSPGGGGTYEQYFGPGTRLTVT.

The V call is TRBV7-8, the J call TRBJ2-5; D is possibly TRBD2 (6 bases). Germline CDR1 SGHVS, CDR2 FQNEAQ. This CDR3 comprises 14 residues. Trimming shortened V by 5 bases and J by 3 bases, and 13 bases separated the two germline ends. CDR3 nucleotides: TGTGCCAGCAGCCTGACCAGGGAGGAAGAGACCCAGTACTTC. This translates into CASSLTREEETQYF.

This chain links TRBV9 with TRBJ2-7; D may be TRBD1 (7 bases). Trimming took 3 bases from V and 0 from J, leaving 13 bases between them. Germline loops: CDR1 SGDLS, CDR2 YYNGEE. The CDR3 has 15 amino acids. The CDR3 loop is CASSEGAGFSYEQYF. The CDR3 bases are TGTGCCAGCAGCGAGGGGGCGGGGTTCTCCTACGAGCAGTACTTC.

The chain couples TRBV29-1 to TRBJ1-1, with D unclear. This CDR3 region has 14 residues. Germline lookup yields CDR1 SQVTM and CDR2 ANQGSEA. Trimming pared 6 bases from V and 1 base from J, leaving 15 bases between. In DNA, the CDR3 is TGCAGCGTCCGGATGGACGGAGGGAACACTGAAGCTTTCTTT. Its translation is CSVRMDGGNTEAFF.

This clone has only one observation. The chain employs TRBV7-9 and TRBJ2-5, with 10 nucleotides matching TRBD2. The CDR3 is 14 amino acids. V dropped 6 bases and J dropped 3; count of bases not matched to a gene: 4. The germline V gene has CDR1 SEHNR and CDR2 FQNEAQ (reference sequence). The CDR3 DNA reads as TGTGCCAGCAGTTCTAGCGGGGGAAAAGAGACCCAGTACTTC. Its protein is CASSSSGGKETQYF.

The gene calls are TRBV4-1 and TRBJ2-6; D is uncertain. The CDR3 has 16 residues. Trimming left V 0 bases short and J 0 bases short, with 6 bases between. The germline V gene has CDR1 MGHRA and CDR2 YSYEKL. CDR3 in DNA: TGCGCCAGCAGCCAAGAAAGCGTCTCTGGGGCCAACGTCCTGACTTTC. Amino acid sequence: CASSQESVSGANVLTF.

The chain recombines TRBV11-2 with TRBJ2-7, with TRBD2 identical over 8 bases. The trim removed 4 bases at V and 7 bases at J, leaving 9 bases unmatched. This CDR3 region has 14 residues. Per the germline V gene, CDR1 is SGHAT and CDR2 is FQNNGV. The CDR3 sequence is CASSSGLRGGEQYF. The CDR3 DNA is TGTGCCAGCAGCTCGGGACTCCGGGGGGGTGAGCAGTACTTC.

The V call is TRBV28, the J call TRBJ2-3; the D gene could be TRBD1 or TRBD2 (5 bases each). The germline V gene has CDR1 MDHEN and CDR2 SYDVKM. The V gene lost 5 bases and the J gene lost 4 bases, with 13 bases spanning the gap. This CDR3 is built from 14 residues. The CDR3 loop reads CASSMRLGADTQYF. The CDR3 region has the DNA TGTGCCAGCAGTATGCGACTGGGGGCAGATACGCAGTATTTT.

Note on this clone: The same CDR3 can be traced to other DNA sequences in this sample. The CDR3 sequence is CASSVGDSTEAFF. CDR3 bases: TGTGCCAGCAGCGTAGGGGATAGCACTGAAGCTTTCTTT. This rearrangement joins TRBV9 to TRBJ1-1; no reliable D call. This CDR3 is built from 13 residues. Trimming pared 0 bases from V and 4 bases from J, leaving 7 bases between. Germline V gene lookup returns CDR1 SGDLS and CDR2 YYNGEE.

The rearrangement joins TRBV29-1 to TRBJ2-7; D gene unclear. The V end was cut by 6 bases, the J end by 1 base, with 16 bases between. The CDR3 extends over 14 amino acids. Germline V gives CDR1 SQVTM, CDR2 ANQGSEA. This CDR3 is CSVTMAGLSYEQYF. The CDR3 nucleotides read TGCAGCGTAACCATGGCAGGTTTATCCTACGAGCAGTACTTC.

The V gene is TRBV30, the J gene TRBJ2-5, with D tentatively TRBD1 (6 bases). The J call may be faulty, since TRBJ2-7 better matches the DNA end. This CDR3 region has 13 residues. The germline gives CDR1 GTSNPN, CDR2 SVGIG (reference sequence). The CDR3 here is CAWNDRSSYEQYF. The CDR3 region has the DNA TGTGCCTGGAATGACAGGTCGTCCTACGAGCAGTACTTC.